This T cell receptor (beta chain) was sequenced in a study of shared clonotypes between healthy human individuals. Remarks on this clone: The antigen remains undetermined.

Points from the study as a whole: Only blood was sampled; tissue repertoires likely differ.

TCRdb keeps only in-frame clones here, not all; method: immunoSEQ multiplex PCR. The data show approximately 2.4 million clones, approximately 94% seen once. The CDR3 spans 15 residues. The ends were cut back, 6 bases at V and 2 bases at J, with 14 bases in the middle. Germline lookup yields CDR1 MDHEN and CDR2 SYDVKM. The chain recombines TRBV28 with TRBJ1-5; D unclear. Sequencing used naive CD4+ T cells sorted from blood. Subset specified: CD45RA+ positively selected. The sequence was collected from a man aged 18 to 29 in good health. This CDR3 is CASSPRASGNQPQHF. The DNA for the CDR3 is TGTGCCAGCAGCCCTCGGGCCAGCGGCAATCAGCCCCAGCATTTT. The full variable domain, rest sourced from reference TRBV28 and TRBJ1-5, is DVKVTQSSRYLVKRTGEKVFLECVQDMDHENMFWYRQDPGLGLRLIYFSYDVKMKEKGDIPEGYSVSREKKERFSLILESASTNQTSMYLCASSPRASGNQPQHFGDGTRLSIL.